The 15 T cell receptor beta chains presented below share a single source sample, sequenced in a study of T-cell reconstitution after alpha-beta-depleted transplantation in children. Unique molecular identifiers tagged the TCRbeta library. TCRdb independently ran MiXCR on the PCR reads; one entry per CDR3 protein. The table lists about 610,000 distinct CDR3 sequences, roughly 10% of them singletons, with around 4% in the top ten. Sequences were derived from PBMCs from the stem cell graft donor, sampled from the stem cell graft. The receptors originated from a human donor who donated a stem cell graft to a child with acute myeloid leukemia.

The chain has TRBV21-1 and TRBJ1-1; TRBD1 was called by the table and not checked on the DNA. TRBV21-1 is shown as a pseudogene. The CDR3 loop spans 15 amino acids. CDR3 sequence (DNA): TGTGCCAGCAGTGCCCTGACAGGGGTGCACACTGAAGCTTTCTTT. This translates into CASSALTGVHTEAFF.

The chain joins TRBV7-6 to TRBJ2-7; TRBD2 might be the D (5 bases). Germline lookup yields CDR1 SGHVS and CDR2 FNYEAQ. V was trimmed by 0 bases and J by 6 bases, leaving 12 bases between them. The CDR3 has 14 residues. DNA for the CDR3: TGTGCCAGCAGCTTAGCGGACTCCCCCTTCGAGCAGTACTTC. Its protein product is CASSLADSPFEQYF.

This clonotype was observed a handful of times. The gene calls are TRBV15 and TRBJ2-6; D uncertain. Germline CDR1 and CDR2: LNHNV and YYDKDF (reference sequence). The CDR3 is made up of 16 amino acids. V gave up 0 bases and J gave up 2 bases, with 8 bases separating them. CDR3 sequence (DNA): TGTGCCACCAGCAGAGATCCGGCAGCTGGGGCCAACGTCCTGACTTTC. Translated: CATSRDPAAGANVLTF.

DNA of the CDR3: TGTGCCAGCAGCTTGTTGTACGACGGACCCTACAATGAGCAGTTCTTC. Amino acid sequence: CASSLLYDGPYNEQFF. The chain combines TRBV11-2 with TRBJ2-1; D is unresolved. The CDR3 runs 16 residues. CDR1 is SGHAT, CDR2 FQNNGV, per germline. V was pared by 3 bases and J by 2 bases, with 14 bases between.

Written as DNA, the CDR3 is TGTGCCAGCAGTTACGGGAGCATCACCGGGACAGTGAACACTGAAGCTTTCTTT. Translated: CASSYGSITGTVNTEAFF. The chain uses TRBV6-5 and TRBJ1-1; 7 bases fit TRBD1. The CDR3 is made up of 18 amino acids. Per germline, CDR1 MNHEY and CDR2 SVGAGI. V lost 2 bases and J lost 0; bases outside the gene matches: 12.

The rearrangement uses TRBV7-3 and TRBJ1-1; D is possibly TRBD1 (5 bases). Germline V CDR1 and CDR2: SGHTA, FQGTGA. CDR3 length: 14 residues. The V and J ends lost 5 bases and 1 base respectively, with 11 bases between them. Written as DNA, the CDR3 is TGTGCCAGCAGCCGGGGACGGACGAACACTGAAGCTTTCTTT. Its protein is CASSRGRTNTEAFF.

This rearrangement joins TRBV20-1 to TRBJ2-5; 11 nucleotides match TRBD1. The CDR3 totals 16 residues. V trimming: 5 bases; J trimming: 5 bases; junction bases outside the gene matches: 13. Germline V CDR1 and CDR2: DFQATT, SNEGSKA (reference sequence). The CDR3 reads CSARSGTGGSPETQYF. The CDR3, as DNA: TGCAGTGCTCGATCCGGGACAGGGGGTTCTCCGGAGACCCAGTACTTC.

This clonotype was seen a few times. This chain links TRBV18 with TRBJ2-4; a weak D match, TRBD2 (5 bases). Germline V CDR1 and CDR2: KGHSH, LQKENI. V lost 0 bases to trimming and J lost 1 base, with 13 bases between them. This CDR3 comprises 17 residues. CDR3 sequence reads: CASSPPATILAKNIQYF. The CDR3 DNA is TGTGCCAGCTCACCACCCGCGACTATCTTGGCCAAAAACATTCAGTACTTC.

This clonotype was picked up a small number of times. The V and J genes are TRBV20-1 and TRBJ2-3; TRBD2 matches at 10 bases. CDR3 length equals 15 residues. Germline V gene lookup returns CDR1 DFQATT and CDR2 SNEGSKA (reference sequence). After removal of 5 bases from V and 7 bases from J, the junction contained 12 bases not matched to a gene. The CDR3, as DNA: TGCAGTGCTTCTCAACCTAGCGGGAGAAGGAATACGCAGTATTTT. Its protein is CSASQPSGRRNTQYF.

The table lists this clonotype with many counts. The rearrangement uses TRBV12-3 or TRBV12-4 and TRBJ2-5; 7 bases align to TRBD2. V was pared by 4 bases and J by 3 bases, with 5 bases of the junction left unmatched. The CDR3 totals 14 residues. CDR3 region: CASSYGTIEETQYF. DNA for the CDR3: TGTGCCAGCAGTTACGGGACTATTGAAGAGACCCAGTACTTC.

This clonotype turned up a few times. The chain has TRBV7-9 and TRBJ2-5; no reliable D call. The length of the CDR3 is 15 residues. Deletions cut 3 bases from V and 0 bases from J, with 11 bases between. Germline V gene data show CDR1 as SEHNR and CDR2 as FQNEAQ (reference sequence). CDR3 in DNA: TGTGCCAGCAGCTTGGAACTGAAGTACCAAGAGACCCAGTACTTC. It yields the protein CASSLELKYQETQYF. Drawing the rest from reference TRBV7-9 and TRBJ2-5, the complete variable domain is DTGVSQNPRHKITKRGQNVTFRCDPISEHNRLYWYRQTLGQGPEFLTYFQNEAQLEKSRLLSDRFSAERPKGSFSTLEIQRTEQGDSAMYLCASSLELKYQETQYFGPGTRLLVL.

J is TRBJ1-2 and V is TRBV30; D perhaps matches TRBD1 (6 bases). Germline lookup yields CDR1 GTSNPN and CDR2 SVGIG (reference sequence). The V gene lost 4 bases and the J gene lost 4 bases, with 13 bases spanning the gap. This CDR3 spans 13 amino acids. The CDR3 nucleotides are TGTGCCTGGAAAGGGGGGCAGGGCTATGGCTACACCTTC. Translated: CAWKGGQGYGYTF.

This clonotype has a count of ten or more. The chain links TRBV29-1 to TRBJ1-1, with D possibly matching TRBD1 (6 bases). CDR3 length: 12 amino acids. V was cut by 3 bases and J by 4 bases, with 9 bases left in between. Germline CDR1 SQVTM, CDR2 ANQGSEA. DNA of the CDR3: TGCAGCGTTGATAAGGGGGGCACTGAAGCTTTCTTT. Its translation is CSVDKGGTEAFF.

In its sample, this clonotype was seen a few times. The chain recombines TRBV20-1 with TRBJ1-2; D is unresolved. From germline, CDR1 is DFQATT and CDR2 SNEGSKA (reference sequence). V lost 3 bases to trimming and J lost 0 bases, with 8 bases between them. The CDR3 loop spans 13 amino acids. CDR3 sequence reads: CSARDSANYGYTF. The CDR3 DNA sequence: TGCAGTGCTAGGGACTCTGCTAACTATGGCTACACCTTC.

In its sample, this clonotype was seen many times. V usage is TRBV20-1 and J usage is TRBJ2-4; tentative D call: TRBD2 (5 bases). The CDR3 runs 12 residues. Trimming took off 1 base at V and 5 bases at J, with 6 bases between the two ends. Germline loops: CDR1 DFQATT, CDR2 SNEGSKA (reference sequence). CDR3 protein: CSARAGENIQYF. The CDR3 DNA follows: TGCAGTGCTAGAGCCGGGGAAAACATTCAGTACTTC.